Sequencing of this TCR beta chain was carried out in a study of glioma-infiltrating T cells after dendritic cell vaccination listed by TCRdb under 2016. In terms of the full investigation: The cohort included around 15 glioblastoma patients drawn from Phase I and II dendritic cell vaccination trials, of whom 9 were newly diagnosed and 6 had recurrent disease. Survival after dendritic cell vaccination was correlated with TCR sequencing metrics such as TIL content and the overlap between tumor and blood repertoires. In glioblastoma patients vaccinated with dendritic cells, deep sequencing of TCR beta CDR3 regions served to measure tumor-infiltrating lymphocyte content and to compare repertoires between tumor and blood. To make the vaccine, monocyte-derived dendritic cells were cultured for approximately 7 days with IL-4 and GM-CSF and then pulsed overnight with autologous tumor lysate. Three intradermal dendritic cell vaccine injections were administered to patients at biweekly intervals in the arm below the axilla. Patients received autologous tumor lysate-pulsed dendritic cell vaccination between about 2002 and 2013.

Sample time point, as interpreted from the label and publication: after dendritic cell vaccination, including at tumor progression/relapse. Selection of patients required sufficient residual fresh-frozen tumor tissue and over two years of available survival data. Molecular status otherwise varied across the glioblastoma patients, but none of them carried an isocitrate dehydrogenase mutation. PBMC were collected before vaccination, two weeks after the third vaccination, and at tumor progression if tumor progression occurred. The Qiagen DNeasy Blood extraction Kit was used to extract genomic DNA. The CDR3 goes from the cysteine to the phenylalanine over 14 residues. The entry retains the CDR3 DNA only, 42 bases that are in frame from base 1. Between the V and J ends, shortened by 10 bases and 2 bases respectively, the junction contains 18 bases. The germline V gene (reference sequence) gives CDR1 as WNHNN and CDR2 as SYGVQD.

The immunoSEQ assay amplified TCRB CDR3 regions from roughly 2 micrograms of genomic DNA, or from all available DNA when less than that amount was available. The multiplex PCR employed 60 forward primers targeting TCR V beta segments and 13 reverse primers targeting J beta segments. To estimate the number of reads per starting template, synthetic control templates were added to each sample at limiting dilution. The Illumina HiSeq System generated 87 bp sequencing reads. The source study handled its data this way. PCR and sequencing errors were removed by merging closely related sequences with a nearest neighbor algorithm. TCR overlap was measured as the percentage of unique tumor TCR beta sequences also present in the same patient's peripheral blood. The table comes from immuneACCESS by way of TCRdb, which keeps in-frame sequences with V and J called. Part of the clones is missing from these tables; in studies checked, under half for an unresolved V gene and the rest for unknown reasons. V and J calls and clone size are given by that table; D and trimming were obtained from the DNA. For this sample there are about 94,000 clones; approximately 84% appear just once. The ten most abundant clones make up 5% to 7% of the sample.

Overall results and qualifications from the work: Higher estimated pretreatment TIL content predicted longer time to progression and overall survival after dendritic cell vaccination. The three-group TCR overlap response model was described as speculative and requiring prospective validation. TCR clonality showed no direct relationship with survival, which suggests that a diverse polyclonal response may matter. The cohort was small and heterogeneous, only a few patients had full blood and tumor sets, and even fewer had initial-recurrent tumor pairs.

For this clone: Its antigen specificity is not known. No quality values exist for individual bases; no much larger clone is one base distant.

The rearrangement joined TRBV10-1 to TRBJ2-7, and possibly TRBD2, on 5 matching bases. Sequencing was performed on blood, taken after dendritic cell vaccination. The sequence derives from a human donor with glioblastoma. The CDR3 is CAIRLSRGTYEQYF. The nucleotides are TGCGCCATACGATTGTCCCGAGGGACCTACGAGCAGTACTTC.